The present T cell receptor (beta chain) was sequenced within a study of cytomegalovirus exposure and HLA in healthy donors. Comments on this clone: Antigen specificity is unknown.

Trimming took 2 bases from V and 3 from J, leaving 17 bases between them. From germline, CDR1 is MGHRA and CDR2 YSYEKL. The CDR3 is 16 residues long. Findings of the study overall: Cytomegalovirus status was reportedly diagnosed by the classifier with high specificity and sensitivity. Subsequent analysis of the roughly 120 validation repertoires found a tendency for first-cohort TCR clusters to co-occur. Researchers counted over 150 TCR beta chains as cytomegalovirus-associated.

Method: immunoSEQ multiplex PCR; TCRdb's copy keeps in-frame clones and lacks some. The data contain approximately 260,000 clones, approximately 86% of them seen just once; the ten biggest clones take up 1% to 1.5%. The sequence came from a woman in her 30s in good health and CMV-seropositive. This rearrangement joins TRBV4-1 to TRBJ2-7, with D possibly TRBD2 on 5 matching bases. Sequencing was performed on PBMCs. CDR3 nucleotides: TGCGCCAGCAGCCAAATCGGGATAACACTCCTCTACGAGCAGTACTTC. This translates into CASSQIGITLLYEQYF.